A single sample gave rise to the 18 T cell receptor beta chains below, sequenced in a study of cytomegalovirus exposure and HLA in healthy donors. The study ran its PCR with 60 Vbeta and 13 Jbeta primers. Clones were sequenced by immunoSEQ multiplex PCR, and TCRdb holds only the in-frame ones, with some missing. The repertoire holds around 100,000 clones, with about 80% as singletons. What was sequenced was PBMCs. These receptors came from a female donor in good health and CMV-seropositive.

The rearrangement links TRBV6-6 to TRBJ1-1, with 9 bases identical to TRBD1. V was clipped by 4 bases and J by 7 bases; unmatched bases: 4. This CDR3 is built from 13 residues. Germline CDR1 and CDR2: MNHNY and SVGAGI (reference sequence). CDR3 in amino acids: CASSSGTGIEAFF. CDR3 nucleotides: TGTGCCAGCAGTTCCGGGACAGGGATTGAAGCTTTCTTT.

The genes are TRBV19 and TRBJ2-7; the match to TRBD2 covers 8 bases. The CDR3 is 15 residues long. Germline V CDR1 and CDR2: LNHDA, SQIVND (reference sequence). The V segment lost 6 bases and the J segment 1 base; nucleotides outside the gene matches: 8. The DNA of the CDR3 is TGTGCCAGTAGCAGACCGGGAGGGGCATCCTACGAGCAGTACTTC. This translates into CASSRPGGASYEQYF.

The V and J genes are TRBV27 and TRBJ1-6, with TRBD1 matching over 7 bases. Germline V CDR1 and CDR2: MNHEY, SMNVEV (reference sequence). The CDR3 is 15 amino acids. V lost 1 base, J lost 9 bases, and 6 bases stayed unmatched. In DNA, the CDR3 is TGTGCCAGCAGTTTATACGGGACAGTGGGTTCACCCCTCCACTTT. As protein: CASSLYGTVGSPLHF.

The sample holds a few counts of this clone. The chain's CDR3 is CASSGAESGRNYGYTF. In DNA, the CDR3 is TGTGCCAGCAGCGGCGCGGAATCAGGGAGGAACTATGGCTACACCTTC. The chain combines TRBV9 with TRBJ1-2; weak D call: TRBD1 (5 bases). This CDR3 has 16 amino acids. V was trimmed by 3 bases and J by 2 bases, leaving 17 bases between them. Germline lookup yields CDR1 SGDLS and CDR2 YYNGEE.

This clone was counted a single time. The chain recombines TRBV10-3 with TRBJ2-3, with 11 nucleotides matching TRBD1. The CDR3 spans 17 residues. V gave up 3 bases and J gave up 2 bases; unmatched junction bases: 7. CDR1 ENHRY and CDR2 SYGVKD come from the germline V gene. CDR3 protein: CAISDPGTGGFTDTQYF. The DNA for the CDR3 is TGTGCCATCAGTGATCCCGGGACAGGGGGGTTCACAGATACGCAGTATTTT.

CDR3 residues: CASSRGQNTGELFF. The CDR3 region has the DNA TGTGCCAGCTCACGGGGACAGAACACCGGGGAGCTGTTTTTT. The V gene is TRBV18, the J gene TRBJ2-2; possible D gene TRBD1, 6 bases. This CDR3 spans 14 amino acids. Germline assignment: CDR1 KGHSH and CDR2 LQKENI. The V end lost 4 bases, the J end lost 1 base, and 7 bases lay between the germline ends.

The chain combines TRBV7-2 with TRBJ1-1; D is possibly TRBD1 (5 bases). The V gene lost 6 bases and the J gene lost 1 base, with 9 bases spanning the gap. CDR3 length equals 13 residues. CDR1 is SGHTA and CDR2 is FQGNSA in the germline V gene. In nucleotides, the CDR3 is TGTGCCAGCAGGATAGGACAGAACACTGAAGCTTTCTTT. This translates into CASRIGQNTEAFF. Filled out from reference TRBV7-2 and TRBJ1-1, the complete variable domain reads GAGVSQSPSNKVTEKGKDVELRCDPISGHTALYWYRQSLGQGLEFLIYFQGNSAPDKSGLPSDRFSAERTGGSVSTLTIQRTQQEDSAVYLCASRIGQNTEAFFGQGTRLTVV.

This clone has just one count. V gene TRBV29-1 combines with J gene TRBJ2-5; 10 bases align to TRBD2. This CDR3 contains 16 residues. V shed 8 bases and J 4 bases; nucleotides not matched to a gene: 16. Germline assignment: CDR1 SQVTM and CDR2 ANQGSEA. Here the CDR3 reads CSPPQMLAGVRETQYF. The CDR3 region has the DNA TGCAGCCCCCCCCAAATGCTAGCGGGAGTCAGAGAGACCCAGTACTTC. Using reference TRBV29-1 and TRBJ2-5 for the parts outside the CDR3, the full variable domain is SAVISQKPSRDICQRGTSLTIQCQVDSQVTMMFWYRQQPGQSLTLIATANQGSEATYESGFVIDKFPISRPNLTFSTLTVSNMSPEDSSIYLCSPPQMLAGVRETQYFGPGTRLLVL.

The rearrangement links TRBV5-1 to TRBJ2-3; the match to TRBD2 covers 9 bases. The CDR3 loop spans 15 amino acids. V lost 4 bases to trimming and J lost 1 base; unmatched junction nucleotides: 4. The germline gives CDR1 SGHRS, CDR2 YFSETQ. The CDR3 spells CASSPERGGTDTQYF. DNA of the CDR3: TGCGCCAGCAGCCCCGAGCGGGGGGGCACAGATACGCAGTATTTT.

The chain links TRBV2 to TRBJ1-2, with 8 bases lining up with TRBD1. Germline CDR1 is SNHLY and CDR2 is FYNNEI. J was trimmed by 6 bases and V by 5 bases; bases with no gene match: 5. The CDR3 runs 13 residues. CDR3 in DNA: TGTGCCAGCAGTCGGACAGGGTGGGATGGCTACACCTTC. Translated, it gives CASSRTGWDGYTF.

J is TRBJ2-3 and V is TRBV5-1; the D gene is possibly TRBD2 (5 bases). This CDR3 is 13 amino acids long. Per the germline V gene, CDR1 is SGHRS and CDR2 is YFSETQ. V was trimmed by 5 bases and J by 6 bases, leaving 13 bases between them. For the CDR3, the DNA is TGCGCCAGCAGTATAGGACTGCTGGATACGCAGTATTTT. Translated: CASSIGLLDTQYF.

The chain recombines TRBV5-4 with TRBJ2-3, with D possibly matching TRBD2 (5 bases). Per the germline V gene, CDR1 is SGHNT and CDR2 is YYREEE (reference sequence). V was clipped by 3 bases and J by 1 base, with 12 bases between them. This CDR3 comprises 15 residues. The CDR3 coding sequence is TGTGCCAGCAGCTCTCAGACTACCCGCACAGATACGCAGTATTTT. As protein: CASSSQTTRTDTQYF.

Remarks on this clone: At one end the junction does not follow the germline gene, possibly because of a read error. This chain joins TRBV11-2 and TRBJ1-2; D gene unclear. Germline CDR1 SGHAT, CDR2 FQNNGV. The CDR3 extends over 15 amino acids. CDR3 region: CASNLGGKTNYGYSF. CDR3 sequence (DNA): TGTGCCAGCAACCTTGGCGGCAAGACGAACTATGGCTACTCCTTC.

The chain is built from TRBV28 and TRBJ2-7; 8 positions agree with TRBD1. Germline assignment: CDR1 MDHEN and CDR2 SYDVKM. Trimming cost V 3 bases and J 5 bases; bases outside gene matches: 15. The CDR3 is 17 residues long. CDR3 bases: TGTGCCAGCAGTTTTGGAGACAGGGGCCCACCTCGAGACGAGCAGTACTTC. It yields the protein CASSFGDRGPPRDEQYF.

The gene calls are TRBV5-1 and TRBJ1-1, with a weak D call TRBD1 (5 bases). V lost 4 bases and J 3 bases, leaving 19 bases between the germline ends. The CDR3 has 16 residues. Germline CDR1 reads SGHRS; CDR2 reads YFSETQ. This chain's CDR3 is CASSRGGRGNHTEAFF. As DNA, the CDR3 is TGCGCCAGCAGCCGGGGGGGTCGGGGGAATCACACTGAAGCTTTCTTT. Full variable domain (rest looked up from reference TRBV5-1 and TRBJ1-1): KAGVTQTPRYLIKTRGQQVTLSCSPISGHRSVSWYQQTPGQGLQFLFEYFSETQRNKGNFPGRFSGRQFSNSRSEMNVSTLELGDSALYLCASSRGGRGNHTEAFFGQGTRLTVV.

CDR3 amino acids: CASSLSLTPGELFF. CDR3 DNA: TGTGCCAGCAGCTTAAGTTTAACACCCGGGGAGCTGTTTTTT. This chain links TRBV7-2 with TRBJ2-2; D uncertain. The germline V gene has CDR1 SGHTA and CDR2 FQGNSA. Trimming removed 2 bases from V and 6 bases from J, with 10 bases in between. The CDR3 runs 14 residues.

The V call is TRBV19, the J call TRBJ1-5, with 7 positions matching TRBD1. This CDR3 comprises 13 residues. J gave up 7 bases and V 6 bases, and 6 bases lay outside the gene matches. Germline V gene sequence: CDR1 LNHDA, CDR2 SQIVND (reference sequence). The CDR3 bases are TGTGCCAGTAGGATCGACAGGGCCCAGCCCCAGCATTTT. It encodes CASRIDRAQPQHF.

This chain uses TRBV6-1 with TRBJ2-7; 8 nucleotides line up with TRBD1. V dropped 6 bases and J dropped 2; count of bases not matched to a gene: 9. The CDR3 is made up of 15 amino acids. Germline values: CDR1 MNHNS, CDR2 SASEGT. CDR3 amino acids: CASSDRGVWPYEQYF. CDR3 nucleotide sequence: TGTGCCAGCAGCGACAGGGGTGTATGGCCCTACGAGCAGTACTTC.